These T cell receptor beta chains were read from a single sample in a study of blood T cell repertoires in COVID-19. Sequencing was performed with immunoSEQ multiplex PCR; in TCRdb, only in-frame clones are kept and a portion is missing. The sample lists hundreds of thousands of clones, roughly 88% occurring once. The sequencing input was peripheral blood. Receptors originate from a woman between 25 and 40 years old with active or convalescent COVID-19. Both conserved end residues are part of each CDR3. The D gene is left open where the match is weak. Clone size, where shown, is once, few, many, or a class for clones that have expanded.

size,D,J,V,DNA,CDR3
few,NA,TRBJ1-2,TRBV7-2,TGTGCCAGCAGCTTAGCTGGGGGCTACGGCTACACCTTC,CASSLAGGYGYTF
NA,NA,TRBJ1-1,TRBV5-1,TGCGCCAGCAGCTTAGGGGACATGAACACTGAAGCTTTCTTT,CASSLGDMNTEAFF
NA,NA,TRBJ1-3,TRBV5-6,TGTGCCAGCAGCTTGGCCGCGGAGGGTAGAAACACCATATATTTT,CASSLAAEGRNTIYF
NA,TRBD1,TRBJ1-1,TRBV3-1/TRBV3-2,TGTGCCAGCAGCCCTATTAGGACAGGGGATAAGACTTTCTTT,CASSPIRTGDKTFF
NA,NA,TRBJ1-1,TRBV9,TGTGCCAGCAGCGCCGGGACTTCGGGAAGGGCTTTCTTT,CASSAGTSGRAFF
NA,NA,TRBJ1-6,TRBV6-5,TGTGCCAGCAGTTACATAGAGAAGAATTCACCCCTCCACTTT,CASSYIEKNSPLHF
NA,NA,TRBJ2-3,TRBV11-2,TGTGCCAGCAGCGAAACTAGTCAAAATACGCAGTATTTT,CASSETSQNTQYF
NA,NA,TRBJ2-7,TRBV28,TGTGCCAGCAGTGGGGACTTACCATACGAGCAGTACTTC,CASSGDLPYEQYF
NA,TRBD1,TRBJ1-5,TRBV7-8,TGTGCCAGCAGCTTAGCGGAGGACAGGCGGAGCAATCAGCCCCAGCATTTT,CASSLAEDRRSNQPQHF
NA,NA,TRBJ1-1,TRBV12-3/TRBV12-4,TGTGCCAGCAGCCTCCCAGGGAGGATTGAAGCTTTCTTT,CASSLPGRIEAFF
few,TRBD1,TRBJ1-5,TRBV9,TGTGCCAGCAGCCTAGGGACAGGGCTTTATCAGCCCCAGCATTTT,CASSLGTGLYQPQHF
NA,NA,TRBJ2-4,TRBV27,TGTGCCAGCAGTTCCCATGCCGGAGCCAAAAACATTCAGTACTTC,CASSSHAGAKNIQYF
NA,TRBD1,TRBJ1-1,TRBV18,TGTGCCAGCTCTCCCGCGACAGGGGAAGCTTTCTTT,CASSPATGEAFF
NA,TRBD1,TRBJ2-1,TRBV15,TGTGCCACCAGCAGAGGAGAGACAGGGGGTACGGACAATGAGCAGTTCTTC,CATSRGETGGTDNEQFF
NA,TRBD1,TRBJ1-2,TRBV7-2,TGTGCCAGCAGCTTACGGTCAGGACAGGGGGCGAAGGGCTACACCTTC,CASSLRSGQGAKGYTF
NA,NA,TRBJ1-5,TRBV28,TGTGCCAGCAGTTTACACGGGTACGCCAATCAGCCCCAGCATTTT,CASSLHGYANQPQHF
NA,NA,TRBJ1-3,TRBV10-3,TGTGCCACCAAGAGCTCTGGAAACACCATATATTTT,CATKSSGNTIYF
NA,NA,TRBJ1-6,TRBV6-1,TGTGCCAGCAGTGAAGCCCAGCGCGATTATAATTCACCCCTCCACTTT,CASSEAQRDYNSPLHF
NA,NA,TRBJ1-1,TRBV5-6,TGTGCCAGCAGCTTGGTGGGACCGCCGGGACAAGTGAACACTGAAGCTTTCTTT,CASSLVGPPGQVNTEAFF
NA,NA,TRBJ1-2,TRBV12-5,TGTGCTAGTGGTTTCACTGGCTATGGCTACACCTTC,CASGFTGYGYTF
NA,NA,TRBJ1-2,TRBV29-1,TGCAGCGTTGGACAGGAAGCTAACTATGGCTACACCTTC,CSVGQEANYGYTF
NA,TRBD1,TRBJ1-1,TRBV11-2,TGTGCCAGCAGCTTAGGACAGGGGTGGCTGAACACTGAAGCTTTCTTT,CASSLGQGWLNTEAFF
NA,NA,TRBJ2-7,TRBV5-4,TGTGCCAGCAGCTTGGAATTTCCAGGACAGTCCTACGAGCAGTACTTC,CASSLEFPGQSYEQYF
NA,NA,TRBJ1-1,TRBV27,TGTGCCAGCAGTTTCACCGGGACAAAGAATGAAGCTTTCTTT,CASSFTGTKNEAFF
NA,NA,TRBJ1-1,TRBV27,TGTGCCAGCAGGGACCGGGGGATGAACACTGAAGCTTTCTTT,CASRDRGMNTEAFF
NA,NA,TRBJ1-2,TRBV28,TGTGCCAGCAGTACGACAGGAAATGCCTATGGCTACACCTTC,CASSTTGNAYGYTF
NA,NA,TRBJ1-4,TRBV7-6,TGTGCCAGCAGCTTAGCGGGGAGGGGCGGTGAGGAAAAACTGTTTTTT,CASSLAGRGGEEKLFF
NA,NA,TRBJ1-5,TRBV5-6,TGTGCCAGCAGCCTCCGATGGACAGCCTCCAGTAGCAATCAGCCCCAGCATTTT,CASSLRWTASSSNQPQHF
NA,NA,TRBJ2-7,TRBV3-1/TRBV3-2,TGTGCCAGCAGCCCCAGGGGCATCTCCTACGAGCAGTACTTC,CASSPRGISYEQYF
NA,TRBD1,TRBJ1-2,TRBV28,TGTGCCAGCAGTTCCCCCCAAGGACAGGGGGGGGGCTACACCTTC,CASSSPQGQGGGYTF
NA,TRBD2,TRBJ2-1,TRBV19,TGTGCCAGTAGTCTAGCGGGAGGTGGGACCTACAATGAGCAGTTCTTC,CASSLAGGGTYNEQFF
NA,NA,TRBJ1-1,TRBV29-1,TGCAGCACCTTGGGGGGAATGGGGCTGAACACTGAAGCTTTCTTT,CSTLGGMGLNTEAFF
once,TRBD1,TRBJ1-1,TRBV14,TGTGCCAGCGAACGGACAGGGGCATCTGAAGCTTTCTTT,CASERTGASEAFF
NA,NA,TRBJ1-6,TRBV7-2,TGTGCCAGCAGCTTAACCACAGGAAATTCACCCCTCCACTTT,CASSLTTGNSPLHF
NA,NA,TRBJ1-5,TRBV19,TGTGCCAGTAGTATTCTGGGGGACCGGGACATAAATCAGCCCCAGCATTTT,CASSILGDRDINQPQHF
NA,TRBD2,TRBJ2-7,TRBV4-1,TGCGCCAGCAGCCAAGAGGAGCGGGGGGCCTACGAGCAGTACTTC,CASSQEERGAYEQYF
NA,TRBD2,TRBJ2-7,TRBV5-4,TGTGCCAGCAGCACCCGACTAGCGGGAAGTCTTTACGAGCAGTACTTC,CASSTRLAGSLYEQYF
NA,NA,TRBJ2-7,TRBV19,TGTGCCAGTAGTCCAGGGTCCTCGTGGGAGCAGTACTTC,CASSPGSSWEQYF
few,NA,TRBJ2-2,TRBV18,TGTGCCAGCTCACCACTCACTTTTGGTGACACCGGGGAGCTGTTTTTT,CASSPLTFGDTGELFF
few,TRBD1,TRBJ2-2,TRBV9,TGTGCCAGCAGAAGAAGCCCCGGGACAGCGAACACCGGGGAGCTGTTTTTT,CASRRSPGTANTGELFF
NA,NA,TRBJ1-1,TRBV7-9,TGTGCCAGCAGCTTAGCGGTCGGGGGGACCTCTGAAGCTTTCTTT,CASSLAVGGTSEAFF
NA,NA,TRBJ2-6,TRBV28,TGTGCCAGCAGCGACACACAGGGCTCTGGGGCCAACGTCCTGACTTTC,CASSDTQGSGANVLTF
NA,NA,TRBJ2-4,TRBV18,TGTGCCAGCTCACCTCGGGGTTCAAACATTCAGTACTTC,CASSPRGSNIQYF
once,NA,TRBJ1-2,TRBV10-1,TGCGCCAGCAGTGAGTGGCAGTCCTATGGCTACACCTTC,CASSEWQSYGYTF
NA,TRBD1,TRBJ2-2,TRBV5-1,TGCGCCAGCAGCCCGGGACAGGAGACCGGGGAGCTGTTTTTT,CASSPGQETGELFF
few,NA,TRBJ1-1,TRBV4-1,TGCGCCAGCAGCCAAGTCAAAGACAGAAACACTGAAGCTTTCTTT,CASSQVKDRNTEAFF
once,NA,TRBJ1-1,TRBV7-9,TGTGCCAGCAGCCCCCCCCCAGGCCGGACTGAAGCTTTCTTT,CASSPPPGRTEAFF
NA,TRBD2,TRBJ2-5,TRBV11-1,TGTGCCAGCAGCTTAGGGGGACTAGCGGGAGAGACCCAGTACTTC,CASSLGGLAGETQYF
once,NA,TRBJ1-3,TRBV7-9,TGTGCCAGCAGCCCGACGGGGAGCTCTGGAAACACCATATATTTT,CASSPTGSSGNTIYF
NA,NA,TRBJ1-1,TRBV6-5,TGTGCCACCAAGAGGACCAGGGTCACTGAAGCTTTCTTT,CATKRTRVTEAFF
NA,TRBD2,TRBJ2-5,TRBV13,TGTGCCAGCAGTCCCAGGAGCGGGGGACAAGAGACCCAGTACTTC,CASSPRSGGQETQYF
NA,TRBD2,TRBJ2-1,TRBV5-1,TGCGCCAGCAGCTTGGTGGCGGGAGGGCTTGAGCAGTTCTTC,CASSLVAGGLEQFF
NA,TRBD2,TRBJ2-1,TRBV15,TGTGCCACCAGCAGAGATCTGGCGGGAGGTGGCAATGAGCAGTTCTTC,CATSRDLAGGGNEQFF